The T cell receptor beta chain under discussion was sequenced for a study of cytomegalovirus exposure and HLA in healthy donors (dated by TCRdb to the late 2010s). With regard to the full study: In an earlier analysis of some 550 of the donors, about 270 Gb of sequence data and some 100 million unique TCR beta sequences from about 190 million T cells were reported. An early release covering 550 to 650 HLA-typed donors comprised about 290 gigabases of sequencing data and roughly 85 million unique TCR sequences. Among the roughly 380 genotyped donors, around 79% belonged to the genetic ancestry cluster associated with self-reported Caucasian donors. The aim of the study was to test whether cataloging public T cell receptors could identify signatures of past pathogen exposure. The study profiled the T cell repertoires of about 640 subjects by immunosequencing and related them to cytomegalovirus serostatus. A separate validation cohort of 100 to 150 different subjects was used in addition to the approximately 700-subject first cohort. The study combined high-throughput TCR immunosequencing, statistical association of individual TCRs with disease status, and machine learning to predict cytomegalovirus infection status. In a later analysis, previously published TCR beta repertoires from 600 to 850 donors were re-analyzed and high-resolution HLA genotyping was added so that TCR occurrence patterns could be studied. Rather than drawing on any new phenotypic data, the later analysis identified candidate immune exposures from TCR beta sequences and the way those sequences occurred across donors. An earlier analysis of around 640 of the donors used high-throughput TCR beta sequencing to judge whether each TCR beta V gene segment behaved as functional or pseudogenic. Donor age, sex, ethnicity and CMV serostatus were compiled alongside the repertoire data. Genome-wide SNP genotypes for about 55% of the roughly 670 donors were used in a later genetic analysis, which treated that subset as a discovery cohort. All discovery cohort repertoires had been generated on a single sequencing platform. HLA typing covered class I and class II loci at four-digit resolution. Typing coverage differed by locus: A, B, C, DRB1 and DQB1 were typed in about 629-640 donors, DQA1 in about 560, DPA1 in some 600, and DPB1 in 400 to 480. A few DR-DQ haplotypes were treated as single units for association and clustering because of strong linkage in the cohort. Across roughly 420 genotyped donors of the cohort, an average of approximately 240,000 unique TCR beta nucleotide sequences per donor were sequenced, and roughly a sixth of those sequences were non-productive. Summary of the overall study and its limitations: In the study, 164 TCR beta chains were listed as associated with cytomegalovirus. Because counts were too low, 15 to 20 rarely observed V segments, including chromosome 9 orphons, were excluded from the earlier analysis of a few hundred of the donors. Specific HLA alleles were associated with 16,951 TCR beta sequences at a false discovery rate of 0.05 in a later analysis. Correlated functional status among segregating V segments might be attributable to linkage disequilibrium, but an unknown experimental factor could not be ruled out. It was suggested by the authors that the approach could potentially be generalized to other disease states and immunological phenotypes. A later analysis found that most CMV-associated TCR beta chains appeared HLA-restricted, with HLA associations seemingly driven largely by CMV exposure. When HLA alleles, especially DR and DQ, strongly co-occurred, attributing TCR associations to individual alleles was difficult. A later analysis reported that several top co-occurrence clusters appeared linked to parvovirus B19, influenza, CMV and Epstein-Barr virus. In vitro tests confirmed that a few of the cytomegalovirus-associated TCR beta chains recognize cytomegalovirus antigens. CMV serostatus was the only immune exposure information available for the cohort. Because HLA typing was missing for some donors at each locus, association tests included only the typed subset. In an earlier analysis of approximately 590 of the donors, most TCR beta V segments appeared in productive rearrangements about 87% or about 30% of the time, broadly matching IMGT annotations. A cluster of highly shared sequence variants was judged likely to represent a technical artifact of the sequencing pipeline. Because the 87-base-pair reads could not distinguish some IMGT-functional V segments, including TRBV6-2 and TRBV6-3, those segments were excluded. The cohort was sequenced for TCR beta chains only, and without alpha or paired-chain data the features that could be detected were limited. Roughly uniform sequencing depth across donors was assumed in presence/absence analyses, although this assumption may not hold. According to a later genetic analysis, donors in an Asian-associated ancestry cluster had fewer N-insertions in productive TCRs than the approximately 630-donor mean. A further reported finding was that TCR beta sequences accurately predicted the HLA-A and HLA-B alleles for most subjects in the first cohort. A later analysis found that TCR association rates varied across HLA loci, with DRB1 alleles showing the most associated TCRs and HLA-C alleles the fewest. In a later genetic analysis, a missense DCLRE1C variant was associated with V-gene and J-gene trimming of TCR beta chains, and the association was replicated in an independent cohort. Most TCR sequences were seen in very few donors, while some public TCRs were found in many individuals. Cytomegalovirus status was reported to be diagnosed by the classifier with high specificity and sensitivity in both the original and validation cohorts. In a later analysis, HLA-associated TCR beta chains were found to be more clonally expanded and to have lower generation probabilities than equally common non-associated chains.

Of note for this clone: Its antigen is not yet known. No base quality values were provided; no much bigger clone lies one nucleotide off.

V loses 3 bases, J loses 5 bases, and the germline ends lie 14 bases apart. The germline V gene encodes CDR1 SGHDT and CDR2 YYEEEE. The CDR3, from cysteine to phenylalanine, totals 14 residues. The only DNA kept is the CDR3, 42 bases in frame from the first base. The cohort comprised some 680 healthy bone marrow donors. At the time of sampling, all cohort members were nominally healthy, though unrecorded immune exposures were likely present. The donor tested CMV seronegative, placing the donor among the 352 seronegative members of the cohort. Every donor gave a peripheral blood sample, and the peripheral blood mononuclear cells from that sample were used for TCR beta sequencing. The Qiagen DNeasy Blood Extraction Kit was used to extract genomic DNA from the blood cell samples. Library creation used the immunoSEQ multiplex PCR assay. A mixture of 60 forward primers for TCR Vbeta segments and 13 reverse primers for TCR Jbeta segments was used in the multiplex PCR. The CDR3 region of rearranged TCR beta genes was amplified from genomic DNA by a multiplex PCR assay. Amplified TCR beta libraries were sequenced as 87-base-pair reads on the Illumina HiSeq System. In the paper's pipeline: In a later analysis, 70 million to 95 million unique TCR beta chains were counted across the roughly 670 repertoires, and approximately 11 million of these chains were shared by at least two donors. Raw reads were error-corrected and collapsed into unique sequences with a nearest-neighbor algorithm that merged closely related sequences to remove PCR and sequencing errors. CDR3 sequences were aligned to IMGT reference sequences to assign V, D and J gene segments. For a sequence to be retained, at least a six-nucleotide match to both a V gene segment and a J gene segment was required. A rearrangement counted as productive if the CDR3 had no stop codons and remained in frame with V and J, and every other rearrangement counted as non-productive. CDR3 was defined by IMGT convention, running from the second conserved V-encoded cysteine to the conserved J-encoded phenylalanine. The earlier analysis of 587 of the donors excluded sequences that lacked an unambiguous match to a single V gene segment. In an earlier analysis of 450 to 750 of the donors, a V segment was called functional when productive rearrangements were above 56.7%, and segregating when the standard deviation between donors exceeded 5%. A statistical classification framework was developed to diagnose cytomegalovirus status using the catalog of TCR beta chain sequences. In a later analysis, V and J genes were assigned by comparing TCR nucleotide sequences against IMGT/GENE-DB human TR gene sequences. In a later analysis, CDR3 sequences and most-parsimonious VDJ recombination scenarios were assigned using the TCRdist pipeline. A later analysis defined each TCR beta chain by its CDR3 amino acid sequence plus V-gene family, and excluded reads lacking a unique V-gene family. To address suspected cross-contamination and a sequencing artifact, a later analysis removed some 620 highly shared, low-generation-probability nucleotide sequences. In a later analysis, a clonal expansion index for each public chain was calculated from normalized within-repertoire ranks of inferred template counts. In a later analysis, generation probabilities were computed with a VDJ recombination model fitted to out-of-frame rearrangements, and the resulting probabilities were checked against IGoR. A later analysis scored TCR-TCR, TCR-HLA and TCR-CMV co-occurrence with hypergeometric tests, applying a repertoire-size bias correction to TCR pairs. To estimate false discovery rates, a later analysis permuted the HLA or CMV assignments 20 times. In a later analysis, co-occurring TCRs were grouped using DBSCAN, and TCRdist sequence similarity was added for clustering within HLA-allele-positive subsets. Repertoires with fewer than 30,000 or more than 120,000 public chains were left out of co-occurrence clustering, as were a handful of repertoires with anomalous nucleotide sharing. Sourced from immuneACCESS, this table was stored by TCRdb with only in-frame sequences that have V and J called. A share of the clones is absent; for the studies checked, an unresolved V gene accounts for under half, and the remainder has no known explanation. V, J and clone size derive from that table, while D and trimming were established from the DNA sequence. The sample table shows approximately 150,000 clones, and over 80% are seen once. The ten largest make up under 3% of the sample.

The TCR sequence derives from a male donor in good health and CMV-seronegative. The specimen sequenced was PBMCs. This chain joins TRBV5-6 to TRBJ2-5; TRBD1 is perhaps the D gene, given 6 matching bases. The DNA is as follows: TGTGCCAGCAGCTCGGGACACTCCCTTGAGACCCAGTACTTC. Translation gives CASSSGHSLETQYF.